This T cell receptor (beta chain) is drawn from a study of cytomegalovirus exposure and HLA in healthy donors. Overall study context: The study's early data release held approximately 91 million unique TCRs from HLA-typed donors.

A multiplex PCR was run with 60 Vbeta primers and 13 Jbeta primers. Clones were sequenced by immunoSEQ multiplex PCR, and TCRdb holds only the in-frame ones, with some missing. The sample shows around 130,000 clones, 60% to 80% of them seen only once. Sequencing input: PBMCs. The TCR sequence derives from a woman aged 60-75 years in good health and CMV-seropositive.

CDR3 protein: CASSQGSVDYYGYTF. In DNA form, the CDR3 reads TGCGCCAGCAGCCAAGGGAGCGTTGACTATTATGGCTACACCTTC. The genes are TRBV4-1 and TRBJ1-2; D unclear. CDR1 and CDR2 (germline): MGHRA, YSYEKL. The CDR3 is 15 residues long. Between the trimmed V and J ends, which lost 1 base and 5 bases, there was a span of 14 bases.